These T cell receptor beta chains were read from a single sample in a study of blood T cell repertoires in COVID-19. The assay was immunoSEQ multiplex PCR, and TCRdb's table has in-frame clones only and misses some. Among some 200,000 clones listed, 94% were seen once. Sequencing was performed on peripheral blood. The source of these receptors is a man aged 25-45 years with COVID-19, enrolled during active disease. Each CDR3 is given with its conserved first and last residue. Fields, in order: V gene, J gene, CDR3 protein.

TRBV7-5	TRBJ2-7	CVRSLTGTGDYEQYF
TRBV14	TRBJ1-1	CASSRWGGTEAFF
TRBV19	TRBJ1-1	CASTLGAGANTEAFF
TRBV3-1/TRBV3-2	TRBJ1-3	CASSQVPAGSGNTIYF
TRBV5-4	TRBJ2-3	CASSLGQSDTDTQYF
TRBV11-2	TRBJ2-3	CASSQQGWGTDTQYF
TRBV12-3/TRBV12-4	TRBJ1-2	CASTSRDNRGYTF
TRBV7-2	TRBJ1-3	CASSLVLRESGNTIYF
TRBV7-7	TRBJ2-3	CASSRIGAGTDTQYF
TRBV29-1	TRBJ2-1	CSVVSAAYNEQFF
TRBV5-4	TRBJ1-1	CASSAGTGSVLDTEAFF
TRBV19	TRBJ2-1	CASRTRGGLYNEQFF
TRBV7-3	TRBJ1-2	CASSLTPGGINYGYTF
TRBV5-4	TRBJ2-1	CASSLAEDEQFF
TRBV11-2	TRBJ1-1	CASSLVGGVGTEAFF
TRBV27	TRBJ1-2	CASSPQGYYGYTF
TRBV7-2	TRBJ1-1	CASSWGGIGTEAFF
TRBV19	TRBJ1-2	CASSSTGTGGYGYTF
TRBV5-1	TRBJ2-5	CASSLGQGQETQYF
TRBV19	TRBJ2-2	CASTVKITGTGYTGELFF
TRBV5-6	TRBJ1-2	CASSLTSNSQLIYGYTF
TRBV7-2	TRBJ2-7	CASSPGGSRDEQYF
TRBV7-9	TRBJ1-2	CASSLGGGNGYTF
TRBV10-3	TRBJ1-5	CAISESSTHNQPQHF
TRBV9	TRBJ2-2	CASSVPQGATGELFF
TRBV10-3	TRBJ2-3	CAISAGTSSDTQYF
TRBV10-3	TRBJ2-3	CAISAGLGTDTQYF
TRBV9	TRBJ2-1	CASSVSNEQFF
TRBV5-1	TRBJ1-2	CASSLESAFGGYTF
TRBV6-6	TRBJ2-2	CASSYARGTGELFF
TRBV12-3/TRBV12-4	TRBJ1-4	CASSDRSGEKLFF
TRBV4-1	TRBJ2-3	CASSQSGFTDTQYF
TRBV2	TRBJ1-6	CASSGQDYNSPLHF
TRBV7-9	TRBJ2-1	CAYEVASHYNEQFF
TRBV29-1	TRBJ2-7	CSVWTGHYEQYF
TRBV5-6	TRBJ1-1	CASSILTGAQDTEAFF
TRBV27	TRBJ2-1	CASSRAGPSYNEQFF
TRBV27	TRBJ1-1	CASSPLTGGGTEAFF